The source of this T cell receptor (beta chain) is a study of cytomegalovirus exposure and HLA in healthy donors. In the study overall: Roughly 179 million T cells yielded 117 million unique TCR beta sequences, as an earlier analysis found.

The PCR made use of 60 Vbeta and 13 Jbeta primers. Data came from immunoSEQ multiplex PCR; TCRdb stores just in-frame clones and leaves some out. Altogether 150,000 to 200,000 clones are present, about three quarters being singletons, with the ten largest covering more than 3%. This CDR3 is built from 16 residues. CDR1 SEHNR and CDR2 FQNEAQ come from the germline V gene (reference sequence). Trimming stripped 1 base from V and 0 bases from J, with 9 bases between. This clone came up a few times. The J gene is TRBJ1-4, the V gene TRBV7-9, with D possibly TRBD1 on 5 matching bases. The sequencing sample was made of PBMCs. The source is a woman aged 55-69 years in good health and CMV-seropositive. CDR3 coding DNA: TGTGCCAGCAGCTTAGGAGACAGTGCAACTAATGAAAAACTGTTTTTT. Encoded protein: CASSLGDSATNEKLFF.